The subject of this entry is one T cell receptor beta chain. The antigen is unknown. Compared with germline, one end of the junction differs, possibly owing to a read error. This CDR3 comprises 15 residues. CDR1 is LNHDA and CDR2 is SQIVND in the germline V gene (reference sequence). This sample stems from a study of T cell responses to AZD1222 COVID-19 vaccine. General study results and limits: None of the repertoires were sampled until the peak T cell response had passed. Variant regions that are unmutated are reportedly the target of nearly half of spike-specific TCRs. Donors were largely white British and mainly female; clonal diversity was possibly underestimated.

TCRdb's table, derived via immunoSEQ multiplex PCR, lists solely in-frame clones and lacks some. In the table there are 150,000 to 200,000 clones, approximately 90% of which are singletons. The receptor was isolated from an adult in good health. The rearrangement links TRBV19 to TRBJ1-4; possibly TRBD1 for D (5 bases). The sample was peripheral blood, taken on day 0 of AZD1222 vaccination. The CDR3 nucleotides are TGTGCCAGTAGTATAGATGGGGCGGTTGACCGGAAAGCGGATTTT. This codes for CASSIDGAVDRKADF.